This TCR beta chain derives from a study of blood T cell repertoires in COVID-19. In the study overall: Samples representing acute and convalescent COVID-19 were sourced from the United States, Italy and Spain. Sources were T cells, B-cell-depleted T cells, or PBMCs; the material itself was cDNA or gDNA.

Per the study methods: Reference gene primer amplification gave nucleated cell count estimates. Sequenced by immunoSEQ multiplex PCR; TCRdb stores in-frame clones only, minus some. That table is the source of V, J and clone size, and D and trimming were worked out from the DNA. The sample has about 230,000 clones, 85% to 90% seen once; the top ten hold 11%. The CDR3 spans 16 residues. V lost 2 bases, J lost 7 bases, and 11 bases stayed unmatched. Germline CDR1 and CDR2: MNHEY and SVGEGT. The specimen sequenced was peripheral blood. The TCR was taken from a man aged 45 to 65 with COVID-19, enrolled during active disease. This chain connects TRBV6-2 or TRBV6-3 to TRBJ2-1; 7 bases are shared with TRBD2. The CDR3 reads CASSYRGASGRNEQFF. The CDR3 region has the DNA TGTGCCAGCAGTTACCGCGGCGCTAGCGGTAGGAATGAGCAGTTCTTC.